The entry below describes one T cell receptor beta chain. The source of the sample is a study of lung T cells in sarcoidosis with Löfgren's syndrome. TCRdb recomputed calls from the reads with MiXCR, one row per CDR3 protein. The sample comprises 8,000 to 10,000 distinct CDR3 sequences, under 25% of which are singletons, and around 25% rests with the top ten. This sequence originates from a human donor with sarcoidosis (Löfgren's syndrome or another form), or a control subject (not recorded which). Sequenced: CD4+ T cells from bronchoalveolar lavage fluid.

The CDR3 here is CASSDRVRSGANEQFF. The CDR3 nucleotides read TGCGCCAGCAGCGACAGGGTGAGGTCGGGCGCCAATGAGCAGTTCTTC. The chain joins TRBV10-1 to TRBJ2-1, with 7 bases matching TRBD1. Germline V lookup: CDR1 WNHNN, CDR2 SYGVQD (reference sequence). After removal of 6 bases from V and 6 bases from J, the junction contained 14 bases not matched to a gene. The CDR3 spans 16 residues.